Shown below are 31 T cell receptor beta chains from a single sample sequenced in a study of T-cell memory formation after mild COVID-19. TCRdb used MiXCR to reprocess the 5' RACE reads, holding one entry per CDR3 protein. The sample consists of approximately 490,000 distinct CDR3 sequences, roughly 22% of them appearing once. The sequenced sample consisted of PBMCs or a T cell subset sorted from them (not recorded which). The receptors stem from an adult woman who had mild COVID-19 (a few samples of this study predate the infection). Cell type and time point are not known.

This sequence joins TRBV10-3 and TRBJ2-1, with D hard to call. CDR3 length equals 13 residues. The germline CDR1 and CDR2 sequences are ENHRY and SYGVKD. With 6 bases removed from V and 4 bases from J, the gap between germline ends came to 10 bases. The CDR3 region is CAIRREVYNEQFF. For the CDR3, the DNA is TGTGCCATCAGGAGAGAGGTATACAATGAGCAGTTCTTC.

J is TRBJ2-5 and V is TRBV7-9; 10 bases map to TRBD2. The J segment lost 0 bases and the V segment lost 1 base, leaving 5 bases of the junction unmatched. CDR3 length: 17 residues. Germline-derived CDR1 and CDR2 are SEHNR and FQNEAQ (reference sequence). CDR3 residues: CASSLGGLAGDQETQYF. CDR3 coding DNA: TGTGCCAGCAGCTTAGGGGGGCTAGCGGGAGACCAAGAGACCCAGTACTTC.

This rearrangement joins TRBV7-8 to TRBJ2-1, with 9 bases that match TRBD1. Losses at the gene ends were 10 bases for V and 7 bases for J; bases not matched to a gene: 5. Germline V gene sequence: CDR1 SGHVS, CDR2 FQNEAQ. This CDR3 has 12 residues. The CDR3 region is CATRQGGNEQFF. The CDR3 DNA sequence: TGTGCCACCCGACAGGGGGGGAATGAGCAGTTCTTC.

This clonotype was detected many times. This chain joins TRBV2 and TRBJ2-3, with 11 bases identical to TRBD2. In germline, CDR1 is SNHLY, CDR2 FYNNEI. V dropped 6 bases and J dropped 1; count of bases not matched to a gene: 3. This CDR3 is 15 amino acids long. The CDR3 coding sequence is TGTGCCAGCAGCCTAGCGGGGGGCGGCACAGATACGCAGTATTTT. Its protein is CASSLAGGGTDTQYF.

This clonotype has only a few counts. The chain employs TRBV12-3 or TRBV12-4 and TRBJ1-5; D may be TRBD1 (5 bases). With 6 bases removed from V and 3 bases from J, the gap between germline ends came to 12 bases. The length of the CDR3 is 14 residues. CDR3 in amino acids: CASSHGQSNQPQHF. CDR3 bases: TGTGCCAGCAGCCATGGACAATCCAATCAGCCCCAGCATTTT.

The chain employs TRBV6-6 and TRBJ2-1; a possible D gene is TRBD2 (5 bases). V lost 8 bases and J 5 bases, leaving 7 bases between the germline ends. CDR1 is MNHNY and CDR2 is SVGAGI in the germline V gene (reference sequence). The CDR3 totals 11 residues. CDR3: CASAGNNEQFF. CDR3 in DNA: TGTGCCAGCGCCGGGAACAATGAGCAGTTCTTC.

Concerning this clonotype itself: This CDR3 is missing its conserved last phenylalanine or tryptophan, likely due to a read error. The chain has TRBV9 and TRBJ2-5; 11 nucleotides agree with TRBD2. The V gene end was trimmed by 3 bases and the J gene end by 3 bases; junction bases not matched to a gene: 7. This CDR3 comprises 16 residues. Germline lookup yields CDR1 SGDLS and CDR2 YYNGEE. CDR3 sequence: CASSEGLAENKETQYS. DNA of the CDR3: TGTGCCAGCAGCGAGGGACTAGCGGAGAACAAAGAGACCCAGTACTCC.

The chain carries TRBV5-8 and TRBJ2-2; tentatively, D is TRBD1 (6 bases). V lost 4 bases to trimming and J lost 1 base, with 14 bases between them. CDR1 is SGHTS, CDR2 YDEGEE, per germline. CDR3 length equals 16 residues. The CDR3 DNA sequence: TGTGCCAGCAGCGCCCGTGGGACATTGAACACCGGGGAGCTGTTTTTT. This translates into CASSARGTLNTGELFF.

This clonotype has only a few counts. The CDR3 nucleotides read TGTGCCAGCAGCGCCGGACAGGGATTTATCAATCAGCCCCAGCATTTT. Residues: CASSAGQGFINQPQHF. The chain couples TRBV11-2 to TRBJ1-5; 8 positions match TRBD1. From germline, CDR1 is SGHAT and CDR2 FQNNGV. The ends lost 5 bases at V and 3 bases at J; junction bases unmatched: 9. This CDR3 is built from 16 residues.

This clonotype was detected a few times. The chain carries TRBV7-9 and TRBJ1-2; D might be TRBD1 (5 bases). CDR1 SEHNR and CDR2 FQNEAQ come from the germline V gene (reference sequence). CDR3 size: 15 residues. V dropped 1 base and J dropped 3 bases, with 12 bases sitting between them. The CDR3 spells CASSLVTGADYGYTF. The CDR3 nucleotides read TGTGCCAGCAGCTTAGTCACCGGGGCGGACTATGGCTACACCTTC.

The chain employs TRBV19 and TRBJ1-1; 8 bases match TRBD1. The CDR3 runs 13 residues. The germline V gene has CDR1 LNHDA and CDR2 SQIVND (reference sequence). The trim removed 10 bases at V and 3 bases at J, leaving 7 bases unmatched. The DNA of the CDR3 is TGTGCCATTGAGACAGGGGCGGACACTGAAGCTTTCTTT. Its translation: CAIETGADTEAFF.

A few counts support this clonotype. This CDR3 is CASSLNGGSGRVEQFF. In DNA form, the CDR3 reads TGTGCCAGCAGCTTAAACGGTGGTAGCGGGAGGGTTGAGCAGTTCTTC. The J gene is TRBJ2-1, the V gene TRBV7-3; TRBD2 aligns across 11 bases. Germline values: CDR1 SGHTA, CDR2 FQGTGA. This CDR3 is built from 16 residues. Losses at the gene ends were 1 base for V and 9 bases for J; bases not matched to a gene: 8.

This clonotype was seen a few times. The V gene is TRBV14, the J gene TRBJ2-1, with D possibly being TRBD2 (7 bases). The germline CDR1 and CDR2 sequences are SGHDN and FVKESK. The CDR3 is made up of 13 amino acids. V gave up 2 bases and J gave up 15 bases, with 17 bases separating them. The CDR3 reads CASSQTLGGGRFF. The CDR3 DNA sequence: TGTGCCAGCAGCCAAACACTGGGAGGGGGTCGGTTCTTC.

The rearrangement joins TRBV25-1 to TRBJ2-7; D may be TRBD2 (5 bases). The CDR3 is 13 amino acids. V lost 4 bases to trimming and J lost 2 bases, with 9 bases between them. Looked up from germline, CDR1 is MGHDK and CDR2 is SYGVNS. The CDR3 reads CASSVEEAYEQYF. The CDR3 nucleotides read TGTGCCAGCAGTGTGGAGGAGGCCTACGAGCAGTACTTC.

Here the CDR3 DNA reads TGCGCCAGCAGCCAAGGAGTGGTCAATCAGCCCCAGCATTTT. Protein product: CASSQGVVNQPQHF. This chain uses TRBV4-1 with TRBJ1-5, with D uncertain. The CDR3 is made up of 14 amino acids. V was cut by 1 base and J by 3 bases, with 7 bases left in between. CDR1 MGHRA and CDR2 YSYEKL come from the germline V gene.

This clonotype has just a few counts. The rearrangement uses TRBV13 and TRBJ2-3, with D maybe TRBD2 (5 bases). Trimming stripped 2 bases from V and 1 base from J, with 16 bases between. The CDR3 is 17 amino acids. Germline loops: CDR1 PRHDT, CDR2 FYEKMQ (reference sequence). CDR3 coding DNA: TGTGCCAGCAGCTTAAACGGCGGGCTTCTGCGCACAGATACGCAGTATTTT. Translated: CASSLNGGLLRTDTQYF. Combining the CDR3 with reference TRBV13 and TRBJ2-3 gives the whole variable domain AAGVIQSPRHLIKEKRETATLKCYPIPRHDTVYWYQQGPGQDPQFLISFYEKMQSDKGSIPDRFSAQQFSDYHSELNMSSLELGDSALYFCASSLNGGLLRTDTQYFGPGTRLTVL.

This clonotype was counted at least ten times. The genes are TRBV7-6 and TRBJ2-5; D unresolved. The CDR3 runs to 11 residues. Germline values: CDR1 SGHVS, CDR2 FNYEAQ. Deletions cut 7 bases from V and 5 bases from J, with 8 bases between. CDR3 residues: CASTLAETQYF. The CDR3 DNA reads as TGTGCCAGCACCCTCGCCGAGACCCAGTACTTC.

Comment on this clonotype: The junction shows a germline mismatch at one end, possibly a read error. This sequence joins TRBV7-7 and TRBJ2-3, with D perhaps being TRBD1 or TRBD2 (5 bases each). This CDR3 is built from 16 residues. Germline CDR1 and CDR2: SSHAT and FNYEAQ (reference sequence). In nucleotides, the CDR3 is TGTGCTAGCAGCTTAGGAAGGGGCGGGCGCACAGATACGCAGTATTTT. Amino acid sequence: CASSLGRGGRTDTQYF.

The chain links TRBV9 to TRBJ2-3; D uncertain. V dropped 0 bases and J dropped 3 bases, with 11 bases sitting between them. The CDR3 loop spans 15 amino acids. CDR1 is SGDLS, CDR2 YYNGEE, per germline. As DNA, the CDR3 is TGTGCCAGCAGCGTAGGGCCCGGTGGGACAGATACGCAGTATTTT. Its protein is CASSVGPGGTDTQYF.

The rearrangement uses TRBV10-3 and TRBJ2-1, with a possible D match to TRBD1 (5 bases). Germline-derived CDR1 and CDR2 are ENHRY and SYGVKD. V was clipped by 3 bases and J by 15 bases, with 12 bases between them. The CDR3 covers 11 residues. The CDR3 loop reads CAISEGAQGFF. In DNA form, the CDR3 reads TGTGCCATCAGTGAAGGGGCCCAGGGGTTCTTC.

In this sample, this clonotype turned up many times. The rearrangement links TRBV5-4 to TRBJ2-2, with D uncertain. Trimming pared 0 bases from V and 3 bases from J, leaving 6 bases between. Germline V gene data show CDR1 as SGHNT and CDR2 as YYREEE (reference sequence). CDR3 length: 14 residues. This chain's CDR3 is CASSLAYDTGELFF. CDR3 nucleotides: TGTGCCAGCAGCTTGGCCTATGACACCGGGGAGCTGTTTTTT.

The chain couples TRBV6-2 or TRBV6-3 to TRBJ2-3; 10 bases agree with TRBD2. Germline CDR1 is MNHEY and CDR2 is SVGEGT. CDR3 size: 16 residues. V dropped 2 bases and J dropped 4; count of bases not matched to a gene: 6. The chain's CDR3 is CASSYPLAGVADTQYF. DNA for the CDR3: TGTGCCAGCAGTTACCCCCTAGCGGGAGTCGCAGATACGCAGTATTTT.

In this sample, this clonotype turned up a few times. V gene TRBV3-1 combines with J gene TRBJ1-1; tentative D call: TRBD1 (6 bases). The CDR3 extends over 16 amino acids. CDR1 is LGHDT, CDR2 YNNKEL, per germline (reference sequence). Trimming pared 1 base from V and 4 bases from J, leaving 16 bases between. The CDR3 region is CASSQGGGHRGTEAFF. CDR3 in DNA: TGTGCCAGCAGCCAAGGCGGGGGACACCGGGGCACTGAAGCTTTCTTT.

The table lists this clonotype with a few counts. This chain uses TRBV2 with TRBJ2-7; possibly TRBD1 for D (5 bases). CDR1 SNHLY and CDR2 FYNNEI come from the germline V gene. V shed 10 bases and J shed 0 bases, with 7 bases lying between them. CDR3 length: 11 amino acids. The DNA for the CDR3 is TGTGCCACGACAGACTCCTACGAGCAGTACTTC. This codes for CATTDSYEQYF.

The table lists this clonotype with a few counts. This chain joins TRBV11-3 and TRBJ2-7; D possibly corresponds to TRBD2 (5 bases). Germline CDR1 and CDR2: SGHNT and YENEEA. The germline V and J ends were trimmed by 0 bases and 4 bases, with 25 bases remaining between them. CDR3 length: 19 amino acids. DNA for the CDR3: TGTGCCAGCAGCTTAGACTCGGACCGGACCGAGGGATACGCGTACGAGCAGTACTTC. Its protein is CASSLDSDRTEGYAYEQYF.

V and J are TRBV5-1 and TRBJ1-1; TRBD1 matches at 9 bases. V was clipped by 0 bases and J by 5 bases; unmatched bases: 5. Germline CDR1 reads SGHRS; CDR2 reads YFSETQ. The CDR3 is made up of 15 amino acids. Here the CDR3 DNA reads TGCGCCAGCAGCTTGGTGGGACAGGGAGGGACTGAAGCTTTCTTT. Translated, it gives CASSLVGQGGTEAFF.

This clonotype was seen repeatedly, ten times or more. The rearrangement links TRBV7-2 to TRBJ2-5, with 7 bases fitting TRBD1. Germline CDR1 reads SGHTA; CDR2 reads FQGNSA. The CDR3 has 12 residues. J lost 5 bases, V lost 5 bases, and 2 bases had no gene match. The CDR3 coding sequence is TGTGCCAGCAGCCTCAGGGGGGAGACCCAGTACTTC. This translates into CASSLRGETQYF.

This rearrangement joins TRBV2 to TRBJ1-1; D is perhaps TRBD1 (5 bases). Trimming pared 4 bases from V and 4 bases from J, leaving 13 bases between. This CDR3 is 14 amino acids long. Germline V gene lookup returns CDR1 SNHLY and CDR2 FYNNEI. CDR3 in amino acids: CASSGEGSGTEAFF. Written as DNA, the CDR3 is TGTGCCAGCAGTGGGGAGGGGTCAGGCACTGAAGCTTTCTTT.

This clonotype has only one observation. V usage is TRBV9 and J usage is TRBJ2-5, with 15 bases matching TRBD2. Unmatched junction bases numbered 1, after V lost 3 bases and J lost 4 bases. Looked up from germline, CDR1 is SGDLS and CDR2 is YYNGEE. This CDR3 comprises 15 residues. The CDR3 here is CASSAGLAGGETQYF. CDR3 nucleotides: TGTGCCAGCAGCGCGGGACTAGCGGGAGGAGAGACCCAGTACTTC.

This clonotype was counted a few times. The chain employs TRBV7-6 and TRBJ2-2; D is uncertain. Trimming took off 5 bases at V and 4 bases at J, with 11 bases between the two ends. Germline CDR1 reads SGHVS; CDR2 reads FNYEAQ. This CDR3 has 14 amino acids. CDR3 residues: CASSRLVVTGELFF. CDR3 DNA sequence: TGTGCCAGCAGCCGGCTGGTTGTCACCGGGGAGCTGTTTTTT. Using reference TRBV7-6 and TRBJ2-2 for the parts outside the CDR3, the full variable domain is GAGVSQSPRYKVTKRGQDVALRCDPISGHVSLYWYRQALGQGPEFLTYFNYEAQQDKSGLPNDRFSAERPEGSISTLTIQRTEQRDSAMYRCASSRLVVTGELFFGEGSRLTVL.

A few counts support this clonotype. The CDR3 DNA reads TGCAGTGCTAGGAGGACGGCCAAAGAGACCCAGTACTTC. It yields the protein CSARRTAKETQYF. V is TRBV20-1 and J is TRBJ2-5; D remains unclear. The CDR3 is made up of 13 amino acids. Trimming removed 3 bases from V and 3 bases from J, with 11 bases in between. The germline V gene encodes CDR1 DFQATT and CDR2 SNEGSKA (reference sequence).